Given below is one T cell receptor beta chain in context. The antigen is not known. Authors' data handling: Rarely, patient CD8+ clones larger than 1% corresponded to published virus-specific TCRB sequences. The repertoire was sequenced with immunoSEQ multiplex PCR; TCRdb's copy has only in-frame clones and lacks some. That table furnishes V, J and clone size, whereas the DNA furnished D and trimming. Here the sample spans 9,000 to 13,000 clones, 79% being singletons. The germline V gene has CDR1 MNHNY and CDR2 SVGAGI (reference sequence). CDR3 length: 15 amino acids. The V end lost 2 bases, the J end lost 7 bases, and 15 bases lay between the germline ends. The source of the sample is a study of somatic mutations in cytotoxic T cells in rheumatoid arthritis. The study's findings and limits: Statistically, CD8+ T-cell clonality was not significantly distinct between individuals with rheumatoid arthritis and age-matched healthy controls. Rising age went with increasing CD8+ clonality in rheumatoid arthritis patients; healthy controls showed no such increase.

The chain is built from TRBV6-6 and TRBJ1-5; possibly TRBD1 for D (5 bases). The sample consisted of CD8+ T cells sorted from blood. The clonotype was recovered from an adult with rheumatoid arthritis. In DNA form, the CDR3 reads TGTGCCAGCAGTTACAGCGAGGGGCCGGGACAGCCCCAGCATTTT. Its translation is CASSYSEGPGQPQHF.